Below are 18 T cell receptor beta chains sequenced from a single sample in a study of T-cell reconstitution after alpha-beta-depleted transplantation in children. Molecular barcoding with unique molecular identifiers was used for the TCRbeta library. TCRdb re-analysed the PCR reads in MiXCR, keeping a single row per CDR3 protein. The table lists 900,000 or so distinct CDR3 sequences, about 15% of them singletons, with approximately 4.5% in the top ten. The source material was PBMCs, mostly from graft donor cells, sampled 360 days after TCRalphabeta/CD19-depleted stem cell transplant. The receptors stem from a male patient younger than 18 who had a stem cell transplant for acute lymphoblastic leukemia, so the T cells may come from the graft donor.

The chain is built from TRBV4-1 and TRBJ2-1; 8 bases align to TRBD2. CDR3 size: 17 residues. Germline V gene sequence: CDR1 MGHRA, CDR2 YSYEKL. Trimming cost V 1 base and J 7 bases; bases outside gene matches: 12. This CDR3 reads CASSQGGGRQVRNEQFF. DNA of the CDR3: TGCGCCAGCAGCCAAGGGGGCGGGAGGCAGGTCCGGAATGAGCAGTTCTTC.

This clonotype has a handful of counts. This rearrangement joins TRBV5-1 to TRBJ2-7; 9 nucleotides align to TRBD1. The V gene end was trimmed by 4 bases and the J gene end by 4 bases; junction bases not matched to a gene: 6. This CDR3 is 14 amino acids long. The germline CDR1 and CDR2 sequences are SGHRS and YFSETQ. Here the CDR3 reads CASSRNRGPYEQYF. For the CDR3, the DNA is TGCGCCAGCAGCAGGAACAGGGGGCCTTACGAGCAGTACTTC.

This clonotype was seen only a few times. The genes are TRBV3-1 and TRBJ2-7; 9 bases are shared with TRBD1. The CDR3 loop spans 15 amino acids. Per the germline V gene, CDR1 is LGHDT and CDR2 is YNNKEL (reference sequence). V lost 4 bases to trimming and J lost 0 bases; unmatched junction nucleotides: 4. CDR3 region: CASSRNRGLSYEQYF. CDR3 nucleotides: TGTGCCAGCAGCCGGAACAGGGGGCTCTCCTACGAGCAGTACTTC.

This chain links TRBV12-3 or TRBV12-4 with TRBJ2-1, with 10 positions matching TRBD2. There are 19 residues in the CDR3. After removal of 3 bases from V and 0 bases from J, the junction contained 11 bases not matched to a gene. In DNA form, the CDR3 reads TGTGCCAGCAGTTTTCGCCTAGCGGGAGCGGAAAGCTCCTACAATGAGCAGTTCTTC. It translates to CASSFRLAGAESSYNEQFF.

In its sample, this clonotype was seen a few times. The CDR3 coding sequence is TGCGCCAGCAGCCATCTCATACCGGGCCGAGACCCGAAGACCCAGTACTTC. This sequence encodes CASSHLIPGRDPKTQYF. The J gene is TRBJ2-5, the V gene TRBV4-1; D gene unclear. The V gene's germline CDR1 is MGHRA and CDR2 YSYEKL. The CDR3 is 17 residues long. V was shortened by 3 bases and J by 6 bases, with 23 bases between the two germline ends.

This clonotype was observed a few times. The J gene is TRBJ2-7, the V gene TRBV6-5, with a tentative D call TRBD2 (5 bases). The V gene's germline CDR1 is MNHEY and CDR2 SVGAGI. The V end was cut by 11 bases, the J end by 6 bases, with 17 bases between. The CDR3 is 12 residues long. The CDR3 loop is CASAAGVGEQYF. The CDR3 DNA reads TGTGCCTCAGCGGCTGGGGTTGGCGAGCAGTACTTC.

The chain employs TRBV5-1 and TRBJ2-5, with D perhaps matching TRBD1 (6 bases). V lost 1 base and J 3 bases, leaving 13 bases between the germline ends. The CDR3 is 15 amino acids. Germline assignment: CDR1 SGHRS and CDR2 YFSETQ. The CDR3 nucleotides read TGCGCCAGCAGCTTGATGGGGGCACGGGAAGAGACCCAGTACTTC. It specifies CASSLMGAREETQYF.

The chain is built from TRBV29-1 and TRBJ2-1; tentative D call: TRBD1 (6 bases). Germline-derived CDR1 and CDR2 are SQVTM and ANQGSEA. With 4 bases removed from V and 4 bases from J, the gap between germline ends came to 14 bases. This CDR3 region has 14 residues. The CDR3 protein is CSVVDRTVYNEQFF. CDR3 coding DNA: TGCAGCGTTGTGGACCGGACAGTTTACAATGAGCAGTTCTTC.

A single count supports this clonotype. The V call is TRBV20-1, the J call TRBJ2-7; no clear D gene. Germline V lookup: CDR1 DFQATT, CDR2 SNEGSKA (reference sequence). Trimming pared 0 bases from V and 2 bases from J, leaving 14 bases between. The CDR3 is made up of 15 amino acids. The CDR3 region has the DNA TGCAGTGCTAGAGATCTCGCCACTGGGACCTACGAGCAGTACTTC. Translating it yields CSARDLATGTYEQYF.

The chain couples TRBV12-3 or TRBV12-4 to TRBJ2-1, with TRBD2 as a possible D gene (6 bases). V lost 6 bases and J 8 bases, leaving 14 bases between the germline ends. The length of the CDR3 is 13 residues. CDR3 bases: TGTGCCAGCAGCCCGACTAGTGCTGATGAGCAGTTCTTC. Its protein product is CASSPTSADEQFF.

The chain joins TRBV6-5 to TRBJ2-5; no clear D gene. Germline loops: CDR1 MNHEY, CDR2 SVGAGI. Trimming pared 0 bases from V and 4 bases from J, leaving 9 bases between. This CDR3 has 14 residues. DNA for the CDR3: TGTGCCAGCAGTTACTCGACTGTAGGAGAGACCCAGTACTTC. Translating gives CASSYSTVGETQYF.

This clonotype was counted between two and nine times. This chain connects TRBV27 to TRBJ1-4; TRBD1 is a possible D gene (5 bases). V lost 0 bases to trimming and J lost 3 bases, with 11 bases between them. Looked up from germline, CDR1 is MNHEY and CDR2 is SMNVEV (reference sequence). CDR3 length: 16 amino acids. The CDR3 reads CASSLSIYRSNEKLFF. CDR3 coding DNA: TGTGCCAGCAGTTTATCGATCTACAGGTCTAATGAAAAACTGTTTTTT.

V gene TRBV7-3 combines with J gene TRBJ2-2; no clear D. Trimming left V 4 bases short and J 1 base short, with 13 bases between. The germline V gene has CDR1 SGHTA and CDR2 FQGTGA. The CDR3 length is 16 residues. CDR3: CASSSQPQLNTGELFF. The CDR3 coding sequence is TGTGCCAGCAGCTCCCAACCCCAATTGAACACCGGGGAGCTGTTTTTT.

This clonotype was counted between two and nine times. The rearrangement links TRBV18 to TRBJ2-2; 7 nucleotides line up with TRBD1. The CDR3 extends over 17 amino acids. Germline V gene sequence: CDR1 KGHSH, CDR2 LQKENI. The V gene end was trimmed by 3 bases and the J gene end by 2 bases; junction bases not matched to a gene: 9. DNA of the CDR3: TGTGCCAGCTCACCGTTGCCGGGGACAGTTAACACCGGGGAGCTGTTTTTT. Residues: CASSPLPGTVNTGELFF.

The table lists this clonotype with many counts. The chain employs TRBV25-1 and TRBJ2-1, with D hard to call. Trimming cost V 1 base and J 7 bases, with 8 bases left between them. The CDR3 runs 13 residues. CDR1 and CDR2 from the germline V gene are MGHDK and SYGVNS. The DNA for the CDR3 is TGTGCCAGCAGTGAATGGGGTTGGAATGAGCAGTTCTTC. Protein sequence: CASSEWGWNEQFF.

V and J are TRBV12-3 or TRBV12-4 and TRBJ1-2; 7 bases match TRBD1. This CDR3 has 15 residues. After removal of 0 bases from V and 9 bases from J, the junction contained 10 bases not matched to a gene. DNA of the CDR3: TGTGCCAGCAGTTTAGCGGCCACAGGGGTTGGAAGCTACACCTTC. Translation: CASSLAATGVGSYTF.

This clonotype was detected only a few times. This chain joins TRBV12-3 or TRBV12-4 and TRBJ1-4; D possibly corresponds to TRBD1 (6 bases). Deletions cut 6 bases from V and 5 bases from J, with 25 bases between. This CDR3 region has 18 residues. This chain's CDR3 is CASRPTGTKRPRNEKLFF. The CDR3 DNA reads TGTGCCAGCAGGCCTACCGGGACAAAGAGACCTCGGAATGAAAAACTGTTTTTT.

The V gene is TRBV4-2, the J gene TRBJ2-2; no reliable D call. CDR3 size: 14 residues. The germline V and J ends were trimmed by 1 base and 2 bases, with 5 bases remaining between them. Looked up from germline, CDR1 is LGHNA and CDR2 is YNFKEQ. The CDR3 sequence: CASSQGANTGELFF. As DNA, the CDR3 is TGTGCCAGCAGCCAAGGAGCAAACACCGGGGAGCTGTTTTTT.